The 27 T cell receptor beta chains below come from one sample, sequenced in a study of regulatory dendritic cells for organ transplantation. The antigens of these receptors remain unknown. Measured with immunoSEQ multiplex PCR; TCRdb has only the in-frame clones, and not every one. The sample has more than 10,000 clones; approximately 89% are singletons. Sorted subsets were CFSE-labeled and cultured around five days with allogeneic dendritic cells. The sequenced sample was naive CD8+ T cells from blood cultured with dendritic cells. Stated subset: CD45RA+ naive T cells. The receptors come from a human donor in good health.

The rearrangement links TRBV19 to TRBJ1-5, with D maybe TRBD1 (5 bases). The ends were cut back, 5 bases at V and 4 bases at J, with 15 bases in the middle. This CDR3 has 15 residues. The germline gives CDR1 LNHDA, CDR2 SQIVND (reference sequence). CDR3 bases: TGTGCCAGTAGTCCGCCCCCCACAGGAAATCAGCCCCAGCATTTT. Its translation is CASSPPPTGNQPQHF. Combining the CDR3 with reference TRBV19 and TRBJ1-5 gives the whole variable domain DGGITQSPKYLFRKEGQNVTLSCEQNLNHDAMYWYRQDPGQGLRLIYYSQIVNDFQKGDIAEGYSVSREKKESFPLTVTSAQKNPTAFYLCASSPPPTGNQPQHFGDGTRLSIL.

Comment on this clone: The junction departs from the called germline gene at one end, perhaps through a read error. The chain employs TRBV9 and TRBJ2-1; TRBD2 is a possible D gene (6 bases). The CDR3 totals 11 residues. CDR1 and CDR2 (germline): SGDLS, YYNGEE. CDR3 protein: CASSVGSRRVF. In DNA, the CDR3 is TGTGCCAGCAGCGTCGGGAGTCGACGGGTCTTC.

The chain uses TRBV7-6 and TRBJ2-7, with TRBD1 matching over 10 bases. CDR1 and CDR2 from the germline V gene are SGHVS and FNYEAQ. The CDR3 totals 14 residues. V trimming: 4 bases; J trimming: 7 bases; junction bases outside the gene matches: 7. CDR3: CASSWDRGQGEQYF. CDR3 DNA sequence: TGTGCCAGCAGCTGGGACAGGGGACAGGGGGAGCAGTACTTC. Looking up the rest from reference TRBV7-6 and TRBJ2-7 gives the full variable domain: GAGVSQSPRYKVTKRGQDVALRCDPISGHVSLYWYRQALGQGPEFLTYFNYEAQQDKSGLPNDRFSAERPEGSISTLTIQRTEQRDSAMYRCASSWDRGQGEQYFGPGTRLTVT.

The J gene is TRBJ2-1, the V gene TRBV7-6; D is ambiguous. The germline CDR1 and CDR2 sequences are SGHVS and FNYEAQ. CDR3 length: 13 residues. V dropped 0 bases and J dropped 6 bases, with 6 bases sitting between them. DNA of the CDR3: TGTGCCAGCAGCTTAGCTTACCCCAATGAGCAGTTCTTC. This gives the protein CASSLAYPNEQFF.

The chain carries TRBV4-1 and TRBJ2-1, with a tentative D call TRBD2 (6 bases). The CDR3 is 20 amino acids. The germline V gene encodes CDR1 MGHRA and CDR2 YSYEKL. Trimming left V 1 base short and J 4 bases short, with 26 bases between. The CDR3, as DNA: TGCGCCAGCAGCCAAGGGGGTCAAGGGGCTGGGGCGGGACCGTACAATGAGCAGTTCTTC. This gives the protein CASSQGGQGAGAGPYNEQFF.

This chain joins TRBV28 and TRBJ2-7, with 8 bases that match TRBD2. Germline V CDR1 and CDR2: MDHEN, SYDVKM. Trimming at V came to 5 bases and at J to 2 bases, leaving 11 bases not matched to a gene. CDR3 length: 16 amino acids. This CDR3 reads CASSRTREGLPYEQYF. The DNA of the CDR3 is TGTGCCAGCAGTCGTACCCGGGAGGGCCTACCCTACGAGCAGTACTTC.

The CDR3, as DNA: TGTGCCAGCAGCGTCGGTGGACAGACTAATGAAAAACTGTTTTTT. Translating gives CASSVGGQTNEKLFF. V gene TRBV9 combines with J gene TRBJ1-4; the D gene is possibly TRBD1 (6 bases). V was pared by 2 bases and J by 2 bases, with 10 bases between. This CDR3 spans 15 amino acids. The V gene's germline CDR1 is SGDLS and CDR2 YYNGEE.

This chain connects TRBV7-3 to TRBJ2-5; 11 nucleotides align to TRBD2. Per the germline V gene, CDR1 is SGHTA and CDR2 is FQGTGA. This CDR3 has 15 amino acids. With V trimmed by 3 bases and J by 4 bases, 4 bases remained unmatched. The chain's CDR3 is CASSFSGGALETQYF. CDR3 DNA sequence: TGTGCCAGCAGCTTTAGCGGGGGGGCGTTAGAGACCCAGTACTTC.

Here the CDR3 reads CASTLGQARDEQFF. CDR3 sequence (DNA): TGTGCCAGCACCTTGGGCCAGGCCAGGGATGAGCAGTTCTTC. The chain couples TRBV6-4 to TRBJ2-1, with D tentatively TRBD1 (5 bases). The CDR3 is 14 amino acids. The germline gives CDR1 MRHNA, CDR2 SNTAGT. The V end lost 7 bases, the J end lost 8 bases, and 18 bases lay between the germline ends.

CDR3 region: CASSVASPGTHGYTF. CDR3 sequence (DNA): TGTGCCAGCAGCGTAGCTTCCCCGGGTACCCATGGCTACACCTTC. The rearrangement joins TRBV9 to TRBJ1-2; D unresolved. This CDR3 has 15 amino acids. Germline V gene sequence: CDR1 SGDLS, CDR2 YYNGEE. V dropped 0 bases and J dropped 6 bases, with 15 bases sitting between them.

V and J are TRBV9 and TRBJ1-1; TRBD1 might be the D (5 bases). Trimming pared 4 bases from V and 3 bases from J, leaving 19 bases between. CDR3 length equals 16 residues. Germline V gives CDR1 SGDLS, CDR2 YYNGEE. The CDR3 reads CASSPGPEGVYTEAFF. The DNA for the CDR3 is TGTGCCAGCAGCCCCGGACCCGAAGGGGTTTACACTGAAGCTTTCTTT. The entire variable domain, with the rest obtained from reference TRBV9 and TRBJ1-1, is as follows: DSGVTQTPKHLITATGQRVTLRCSPRSGDLSVYWYQQSLDQGLQFLIQYYNGEERAKGNILERFSAQQFPDLHSELNLSSLELGDSALYFCASSPGPEGVYTEAFFGQGTRLTVV.

The J gene is TRBJ1-3, the V gene TRBV7-8; D possibly corresponds to TRBD1 (5 bases). Germline CDR1 and CDR2: SGHVS and FQNEAQ. V was clipped by 5 bases and J by 3 bases, with 17 bases between them. The CDR3 is made up of 16 amino acids. The CDR3 nucleotides are TGTGCCAGCAGCAAGAACGTACAAGGGGTTGGAAACACCATATATTTT. Its translation: CASSKNVQGVGNTIYF.

Here the CDR3 reads CASKMRQGYPSYEQYF. The CDR3 bases are TGTGCCAGCAAAATGAGGCAGGGCTATCCTTCCTACGAGCAGTACTTC. This sequence joins TRBV28 and TRBJ2-7, with D possibly TRBD1 on 5 matching bases. The V end lost 7 bases, the J end lost 1 base, and 20 bases lay between the germline ends. Per germline, CDR1 MDHEN and CDR2 SYDVKM. The CDR3 has 16 residues.

This clone came up once. V and J are TRBV29-1 and TRBJ2-7, with D hard to call. The germline gives CDR1 SQVTM, CDR2 ANQGSEA. V was trimmed by 3 bases and J by 2 bases, leaving 11 bases between them. The CDR3 covers 13 residues. The CDR3 here is CSVDGQAAYEQYF. CDR3 bases: TGCAGCGTTGACGGTCAGGCAGCCTACGAGCAGTACTTC.

In this sample, this clone turned up once. This rearrangement joins TRBV6-5 to TRBJ1-1; D gene uncertain. The CDR3 extends over 11 amino acids. Trimming pared 7 bases from V and 1 base from J, leaving 4 bases between. Germline CDR1 and CDR2: MNHEY and SVGAGI. CDR3 sequence reads: CASNRNTEAFF. In nucleotides, the CDR3 is TGTGCCAGCAACAGGAACACTGAAGCTTTCTTT.

The CDR3 region has the DNA TGTGCCAGTAGTATGAGGCGGGAGCCCCCCTACGAGCAGTACTTC. This codes for CASSMRREPPYEQYF. The V and J genes are TRBV19 and TRBJ2-7; 7 bases agree with TRBD2. The V gene end was trimmed by 3 bases and the J gene end by 2 bases; junction bases not matched to a gene: 7. Germline CDR1 reads LNHDA; CDR2 reads SQIVND (reference sequence). The CDR3 extends over 15 amino acids.

The chain employs TRBV13 and TRBJ2-1, with D hard to call. V lost 4 bases to trimming and J lost 4 bases, with 8 bases between them. There are 13 residues in the CDR3. Per the germline V gene, CDR1 is PRHDT and CDR2 is FYEKMQ (reference sequence). The CDR3 DNA is TGTGCCAGCAGCTCAATCACGTACAATGAGCAGTTCTTC. This sequence encodes CASSSITYNEQFF.

The sample holds one count of this clone. This chain links TRBV4-3 with TRBJ2-2; 8 nucleotides line up with TRBD1. The CDR3 sequence is 16 residues long. Germline V gene lookup returns CDR1 LGHNA and CDR2 YSLEER. Unmatched junction bases numbered 7, after V lost 4 bases and J lost 3 bases. The CDR3 DNA follows: TGCGCCAGCAGCCTCCACTTGGACAGGGACACCGGGGAGCTGTTTTTT. It yields the protein CASSLHLDRDTGELFF.

The genes are TRBV7-2 and TRBJ1-2; D is undetermined. V was pared by 4 bases and J by 8 bases, with 5 bases between. Looked up from germline, CDR1 is SGHTA and CDR2 is FQGNSA. The CDR3 is made up of 10 amino acids. CDR3 sequence (DNA): TGTGCCAGCAGCTCCTGGGGCTACACCTTC. Encoded protein: CASSSWGYTF.

The rearrangement joins TRBV7-6 to TRBJ1-1; unclear D gene. V gave up 1 base and J gave up 1 base, with 4 bases separating them. The CDR3 loop spans 13 amino acids. Germline V CDR1 and CDR2: SGHVS, FNYEAQ. The CDR3 sequence: CASSLVANTEAFF. The CDR3 region has the DNA TGTGCCAGCAGCTTAGTGGCGAACACTGAAGCTTTCTTT.

The V gene is TRBV9, the J gene TRBJ2-5, with 9 bases that match TRBD2. J gave up 4 bases and V 0 bases, and 10 bases lay outside the gene matches. This CDR3 is built from 17 residues. Germline V lookup: CDR1 SGDLS, CDR2 YYNGEE. CDR3 sequence reads: CASSVGGKSGRPETQYF. In DNA, the CDR3 is TGTGCCAGCAGCGTAGGAGGAAAGAGCGGGAGGCCAGAGACCCAGTACTTC.

To note about this clone: Compared with germline, one end of the junction differs, possibly owing to a read error. The V gene is TRBV11-2, the J gene TRBJ2-5; 9 nucleotides match TRBD2. This CDR3 comprises 16 residues. Germline V gives CDR1 SGHAT, CDR2 FQNNGV. CDR3 in amino acids: CASSLTLAGRQGTQYF. The DNA for the CDR3 is TGTGCCAGCAGTCTTACTCTAGCGGGACGACAAGGGACCCAGTACTTC.

The chain couples TRBV10-3 to TRBJ2-3; D is undetermined. Looked up from germline, CDR1 is ENHRY and CDR2 is SYGVKD. Trimming took off 11 bases at V and 2 bases at J, with 14 bases between the two ends. The CDR3 contains 13 residues. The CDR3 reads CARRREYTDTQYF. CDR3 DNA sequence: TGTGCCCGGCGCAGAGAGTACACAGATACGCAGTATTTT.

V and J are TRBV2 and TRBJ1-3; no clear D. Trimming pared 10 bases from V and 0 bases from J, leaving 16 bases between. CDR3 length: 15 residues. Germline CDR1 SNHLY, CDR2 FYNNEI. The CDR3 sequence is CATRSRPHSGNTIYF. In nucleotides, the CDR3 is TGTGCCACCCGGTCACGACCTCACTCTGGAAACACCATATATTTT. The whole variable domain, filled in from reference TRBV2 and TRBJ1-3, reads EPEVTQTPSHQVTQMGQEVILRCVPISNHLYFYWYRQILGQKVEFLVSFYNNEISEKSEIFDDQFSVERPDGSNFTLKIRSTKLEDSAMYFCATRSRPHSGNTIYFGEGSWLTVV.

The chain recombines TRBV5-6 with TRBJ1-1, with no clear D. Germline loops: CDR1 SGHDT, CDR2 YYEEEE. CDR3 length equals 14 residues. Between the trimmed V and J ends, which lost 1 base and 0 bases, there was a span of 7 bases. In DNA form, the CDR3 reads TGTGCCAGCAGCTTGTTGGCCCTGAACACTGAAGCTTTCTTT. Translated: CASSLLALNTEAFF.

The chain joins TRBV9 to TRBJ2-1; 12 bases match TRBD2. CDR1 is SGDLS and CDR2 is YYNGEE in the germline V gene. Trimming took 3 bases from V and 8 from J; bases not matched to a gene: 3. This CDR3 comprises 14 residues. The CDR3 DNA sequence: TGTGCCAGCAGCGGACTAGCGGGAGTTCATGAGCAGTTCTTC. Translation gives CASSGLAGVHEQFF. The full variable domain, rest sourced from reference TRBV9 and TRBJ2-1, is DSGVTQTPKHLITATGQRVTLRCSPRSGDLSVYWYQQSLDQGLQFLIQYYNGEERAKGNILERFSAQQFPDLHSELNLSSLELGDSALYFCASSGLAGVHEQFFGPGTRLTVL.

The chain carries TRBV19 and TRBJ1-2; D unclear. V was trimmed by 3 bases and J by 2 bases, leaving 7 bases between them. The germline CDR1 and CDR2 sequences are LNHDA and SQIVND (reference sequence). CDR3 length equals 13 residues. This CDR3 is CASSISGNYGYTF. In DNA form, the CDR3 reads TGTGCCAGTAGTATTTCTGGGAACTATGGCTACACCTTC. The full variable domain, completed using reference TRBV19 and TRBJ1-2, is DGGITQSPKYLFRKEGQNVTLSCEQNLNHDAMYWYRQDPGQGLRLIYYSQIVNDFQKGDIAEGYSVSREKKESFPLTVTSAQKNPTAFYLCASSISGNYGYTFGSGTRLTVV.